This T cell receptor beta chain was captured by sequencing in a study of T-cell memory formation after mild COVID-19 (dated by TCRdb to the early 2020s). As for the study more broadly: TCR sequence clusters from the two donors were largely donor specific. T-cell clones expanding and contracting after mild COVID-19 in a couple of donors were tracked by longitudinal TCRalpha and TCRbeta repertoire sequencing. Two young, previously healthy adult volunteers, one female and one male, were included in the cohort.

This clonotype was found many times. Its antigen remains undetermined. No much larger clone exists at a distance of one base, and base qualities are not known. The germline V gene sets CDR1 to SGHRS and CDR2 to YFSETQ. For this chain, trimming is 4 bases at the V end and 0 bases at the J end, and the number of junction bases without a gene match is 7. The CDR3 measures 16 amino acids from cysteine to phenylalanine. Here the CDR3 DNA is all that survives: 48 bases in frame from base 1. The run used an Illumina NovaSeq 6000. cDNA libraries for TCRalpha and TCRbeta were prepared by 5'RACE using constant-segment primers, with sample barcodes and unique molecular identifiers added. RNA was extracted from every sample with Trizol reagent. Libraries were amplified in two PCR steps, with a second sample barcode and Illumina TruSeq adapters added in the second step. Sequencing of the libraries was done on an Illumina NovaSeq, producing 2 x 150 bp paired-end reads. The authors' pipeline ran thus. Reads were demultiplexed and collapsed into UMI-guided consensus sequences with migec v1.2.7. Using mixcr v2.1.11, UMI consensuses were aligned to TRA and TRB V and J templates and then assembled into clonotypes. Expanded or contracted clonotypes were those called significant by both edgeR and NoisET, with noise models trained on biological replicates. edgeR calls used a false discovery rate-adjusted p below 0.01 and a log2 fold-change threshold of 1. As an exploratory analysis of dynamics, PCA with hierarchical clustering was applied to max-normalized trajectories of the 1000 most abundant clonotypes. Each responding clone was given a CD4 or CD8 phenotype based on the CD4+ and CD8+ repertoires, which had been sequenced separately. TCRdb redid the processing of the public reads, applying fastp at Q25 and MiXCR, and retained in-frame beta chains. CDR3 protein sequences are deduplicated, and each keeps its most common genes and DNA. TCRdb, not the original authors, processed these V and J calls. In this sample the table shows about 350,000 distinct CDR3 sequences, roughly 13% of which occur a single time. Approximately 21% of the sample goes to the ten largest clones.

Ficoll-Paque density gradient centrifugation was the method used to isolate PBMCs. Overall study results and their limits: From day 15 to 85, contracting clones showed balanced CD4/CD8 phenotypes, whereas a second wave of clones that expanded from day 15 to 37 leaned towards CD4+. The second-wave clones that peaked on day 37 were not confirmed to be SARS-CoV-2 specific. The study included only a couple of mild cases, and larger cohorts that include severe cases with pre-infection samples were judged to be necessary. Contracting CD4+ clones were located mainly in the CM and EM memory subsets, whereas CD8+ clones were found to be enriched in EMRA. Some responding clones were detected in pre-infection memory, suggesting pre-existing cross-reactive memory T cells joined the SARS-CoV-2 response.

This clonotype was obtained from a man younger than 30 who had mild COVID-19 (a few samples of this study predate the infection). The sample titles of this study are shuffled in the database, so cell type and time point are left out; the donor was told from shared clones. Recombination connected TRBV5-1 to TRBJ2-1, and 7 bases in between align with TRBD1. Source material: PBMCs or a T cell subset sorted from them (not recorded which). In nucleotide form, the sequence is TGCGCCAGCAGCCTGGGACAGACCAGCTCCTACAATGAGCAGTTCTTC. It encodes CASSLGQTSSYNEQFF.